The 27 T cell receptor beta chains listed next were all sequenced from one sample in a study of shared clonotypes between healthy human individuals. Produced via immunoSEQ multiplex PCR; TCRdb's table is partial and in-frame only. Of some 1,100,000 clones in the sample, approximately 80% were seen once. Input material: memory CD4+ T cells from PBMCs. Subset meaning: CD45RA-negative fraction. Receptor source: a man aged 18 to 29 in good health. Some clones in this sample may be carry-over from other donors' samples.

This sequence joins TRBV5-1 and TRBJ2-2; TRBD2 matches at 11 bases. CDR1 is SGHRS and CDR2 is YFSETQ in the germline V gene. CDR3 length: 14 amino acids. V shed 8 bases, J shed 6 bases, and the junction held 6 bases outside the gene matches. The CDR3 DNA reads as TGCGCCAGTCGACTAGCGGGACTGTCCGGGGAGCTGTTTTTT. This translates into CASRLAGLSGELFF.

This sequence joins TRBV6-1 and TRBJ2-3, with TRBD1 identical over 8 bases. With 10 bases clipped from V and 6 bases from J, the junction kept 15 bases outside the gene matches. Germline CDR1 and CDR2: MNHNS and SASEGT. The CDR3 is made up of 15 amino acids. The DNA of the CDR3 is TGTGCCACCTTCCGGGGACAGGTGGGGAAGGATACGCAGTATTTT. This gives the protein CATFRGQVGKDTQYF.

In its sample, this clone was seen a few times. The chain links TRBV6-1 to TRBJ1-1, with no clear D. Per germline, CDR1 MNHNS and CDR2 SASEGT. The CDR3 length is 14 residues. V lost 7 bases, J lost 1 base, and 13 bases lay in between. CDR3 region: CASTLSPQNTEAFF. The CDR3 nucleotides are TGTGCCAGCACCCTGTCACCCCAGAACACTGAAGCTTTCTTT.

CDR3 residues: CASSPPGAQGTDTQYF. CDR3 DNA: TGTGCCAGCTCACCACCGGGAGCTCAAGGCACAGATACGCAGTATTTT. The V gene is TRBV18, the J gene TRBJ2-3, with D perhaps TRBD2 (5 bases). The germline V gene encodes CDR1 KGHSH and CDR2 LQKENI. The CDR3 sequence is 16 residues long. The germline V and J ends were trimmed by 0 bases and 1 base, with 11 bases remaining between them.

This chain joins TRBV19 and TRBJ2-5; no clear D gene. This CDR3 contains 13 residues. Germline lookup yields CDR1 LNHDA and CDR2 SQIVND (reference sequence). With 0 bases removed from V and 13 bases from J, the gap between germline ends came to 15 bases. This CDR3 reads CASSIDSLTIRYF. CDR3 DNA sequence: TGTGCCAGTAGTATAGATTCGCTAACCATTCGGTACTTC. Using reference TRBV19 and TRBJ2-5 for the parts outside the CDR3, the full variable domain is DGGITQSPKYLFRKEGQNVTLSCEQNLNHDAMYWYRQDPGQGLRLIYYSQIVNDFQKGDIAEGYSVSREKKESFPLTVTSAQKNPTAFYLCASSIDSLTIRYFGPGTRLLVL.

The rearrangement joins TRBV4-3 to TRBJ2-1; TRBD2 might be the D (5 bases). The CDR3 sequence is 13 residues long. Germline V gene sequence: CDR1 LGHNA, CDR2 YSLEER. V was trimmed by 0 bases and J by 12 bases, leaving 12 bases between them. In DNA form, the CDR3 reads TGCGCCAGCAGCCAAGATTTTTCCGGAGGGCAGTTCTTC. Encoded protein: CASSQDFSGGQFF.

V is TRBV30 and J is TRBJ1-5; D call uncertain. Germline values: CDR1 GTSNPN, CDR2 SVGIG (reference sequence). This CDR3 is 12 amino acids long. The V and J ends lost 1 base and 7 bases respectively, with 8 bases between them. The CDR3 is CAWSERAQPQHF. As DNA, the CDR3 is TGTGCCTGGAGTGAGAGAGCACAGCCCCAGCATTTT.

The chain recombines TRBV2 with TRBJ2-7; 7 bases agree with TRBD1. J gave up 3 bases and V 5 bases, and 7 bases lay outside the gene matches. This CDR3 has 14 amino acids. Germline values: CDR1 SNHLY, CDR2 FYNNEI. CDR3 protein: CASSLDRSLYEQYF. The CDR3 bases are TGTGCCAGCAGTTTGGACAGGTCCCTCTACGAGCAGTACTTC.

This clone was seen once. V and J are TRBV6-4 and TRBJ2-2; no firm D call. V lost 0 bases, J lost 5 bases, and 7 bases lay in between. The CDR3 is 14 residues long. Germline V CDR1 and CDR2: MRHNA, SNTAGT. Here the CDR3 reads CASSDSGWTGELFF. The CDR3 coding sequence is TGTGCCAGCAGTGACTCTGGTTGGACCGGGGAGCTGTTTTTT.

The V call is TRBV30, the J call TRBJ1-1; D is unresolved. Trimming cost V 1 base and J 10 bases, with 10 bases left between them. The CDR3 sequence is 11 residues long. CDR1 is GTSNPN and CDR2 is SVGIG in the germline V gene (reference sequence). The CDR3 loop is CAWSGTALAFF. Written as DNA, the CDR3 is TGTGCCTGGAGTGGGACGGCATTAGCTTTCTTT.

The CDR3 is CASSLAVAVDQETQYF. DNA of the CDR3: TGCGCCAGCAGCTTGGCGGTAGCGGTCGACCAAGAGACCCAGTACTTC. The chain links TRBV5-1 to TRBJ2-5, with D possibly being TRBD2 (6 bases). This CDR3 comprises 16 residues. Deletions cut 0 bases from V and 0 bases from J, with 12 bases between. The germline CDR1 and CDR2 sequences are SGHRS and YFSETQ.

The rearrangement joins TRBV19 to TRBJ2-1; a weak D match, TRBD2 (6 bases). The CDR3 has 17 amino acids. Between the trimmed V and J ends, which lost 5 bases and 4 bases, there was a span of 21 bases. Germline CDR1 and CDR2: LNHDA and SQIVND (reference sequence). The CDR3 nucleotides are TGTGCCAGTAGTTCCCTGGCCCAACTAGCAGCTTACAATGAGCAGTTCTTC. Its protein is CASSSLAQLAAYNEQFF.

V and J are TRBV5-4 and TRBJ2-1; D is possibly TRBD1 (5 bases). Trimming took 0 bases from V and 4 from J, leaving 11 bases between them. This CDR3 is 15 amino acids long. The germline V gene encodes CDR1 SGHNT and CDR2 YYREEE (reference sequence). This CDR3 is CASSLGRQGYNEQFF. The CDR3 nucleotides are TGTGCCAGCAGCTTGGGTCGGCAGGGTTACAATGAGCAGTTCTTC.

This clone was counted a few times. The chain employs TRBV2 and TRBJ1-1; D gene uncertain. Germline CDR1 reads SNHLY; CDR2 reads FYNNEI. This CDR3 has 12 amino acids. With 11 bases removed from V and 0 bases from J, the gap between germline ends came to 10 bases. The CDR3 bases are TGTGCCTCGGCTAGCATGAACACTGAAGCTTTCTTT. Protein sequence: CASASMNTEAFF. Combining the CDR3 with reference TRBV2 and TRBJ1-1 gives the whole variable domain EPEVTQTPSHQVTQMGQEVILRCVPISNHLYFYWYRQILGQKVEFLVSFYNNEISEKSEIFDDQFSVERPDGSNFTLKIRSTKLEDSAMYFCASASMNTEAFFGQGTRLTVV.

Of note for this clone: This specimen includes other DNA sequences encoding the same CDR3. CDR3 region: CASSYSRDRGLYEQYF. The CDR3 nucleotides are TGCGCCAGCAGTTATTCCCGGGACAGGGGGCTCTACGAGCAGTACTTC. The chain has TRBV10-1 and TRBJ2-7; TRBD1 agrees at 12 bases. Germline loops: CDR1 WNHNN, CDR2 SYGVQD (reference sequence). CDR3 length equals 16 residues. V lost 5 bases and J lost 3; bases outside the gene matches: 8.

This clone occurred many times. This sequence joins TRBV7-2 and TRBJ2-7; TRBD1 aligns across 10 bases. CDR1 and CDR2 from the germline V gene are SGHTA and FQGNSA. The CDR3 runs 15 residues. The V segment lost 5 bases and the J segment 2 bases; nucleotides outside the gene matches: 6. This CDR3 is CASSARDRGAYEQYF. The DNA of the CDR3 is TGTGCCAGCAGCGCCCGGGACAGGGGTGCCTACGAGCAGTACTTC.

A note on this clone: The identical CDR3 is also encoded by other nucleotide sequences in the sample. The chain has TRBV18 and TRBJ2-5; D remains ambiguous. CDR3 length: 14 residues. CDR1 is KGHSH and CDR2 is LQKENI in the germline V gene. V was clipped by 2 bases and J by 2 bases, with 9 bases between them. CDR3 sequence reads: CASSPGGLQETQYF. CDR3 in DNA: TGTGCCAGCTCACCAGGTGGCTTGCAAGAGACCCAGTACTTC.

The gene calls are TRBV5-4 and TRBJ2-5, with 8 bases that match TRBD2. The CDR3 consists of 16 residues. The germline V gene has CDR1 SGHNT and CDR2 YYREEE (reference sequence). With V trimmed by 2 bases and J by 2 bases, 8 bases remained unmatched. The CDR3 protein is CASSFGGRRAQETQYF. The DNA for the CDR3 is TGTGCCAGCAGCTTTGGCGGGAGGCGGGCACAAGAGACCCAGTACTTC.

The chain has TRBV11-2 and TRBJ2-7, with 7 bases matching TRBD1. V gave up 4 bases and J gave up 6 bases; unmatched junction bases: 6. CDR3 length: 13 amino acids. The V gene's germline CDR1 is SGHAT and CDR2 FQNNGV. CDR3 region: CASSSSYRGEQYF. In DNA, the CDR3 is TGTGCCAGCAGCTCCTCTTACAGGGGCGAGCAGTACTTC.

The chain recombines TRBV11-2 with TRBJ2-3; possibly TRBD1 or TRBD2 for D (5 bases each). The ends were cut back, 0 bases at V and 1 base at J, with 11 bases in the middle. Germline CDR1 SGHAT, CDR2 FQNNGV. The CDR3 totals 16 residues. CDR3 sequence reads: CASSLDPLGGTDTQYF. The CDR3, as DNA: TGTGCCAGCAGCTTAGATCCATTGGGGGGCACAGATACGCAGTATTTT.

This clone occurred once. The chain is built from TRBV6-6 and TRBJ2-5; 7 bases are a match to TRBD2. Germline V gene sequence: CDR1 MNHNY, CDR2 SVGAGI (reference sequence). J gave up 4 bases and V 6 bases, and 2 bases lay outside the gene matches. The CDR3 spans 12 residues. CDR3 in DNA: TGTGCCAGCAGAAGCGGGGTAGAGACCCAGTACTTC. Translating it yields CASRSGVETQYF.

V is TRBV5-8 and J is TRBJ1-5; possibly TRBD1 for D (5 bases). The length of the CDR3 is 16 residues. The V and J ends lost 4 bases and 7 bases respectively, with 21 bases between them. Germline CDR1 and CDR2: SGHTS and YDEGEE. CDR3 coding DNA: TGTGCCAGCAGCCCACCCATCGGCAGGGCTAGACAGCCCCAGCATTTT. This gives the protein CASSPPIGRARQPQHF.

CDR3 DNA sequence: TGTGCCAGCAGTTGGGACAGCTCCTACAATGAGCAGTTCTTC. It encodes CASSWDSSYNEQFF. V and J are TRBV6-5 and TRBJ2-1, with TRBD1 matching 7 bases. In germline, CDR1 is MNHEY, CDR2 SVGAGI. The CDR3 totals 14 residues. V shed 4 bases and J 0 bases; nucleotides not matched to a gene: 0.

The rearrangement joins TRBV10-3 to TRBJ1-2; TRBD1 might be the D (6 bases). The V gene's germline CDR1 is ENHRY and CDR2 SYGVKD. V lost 3 bases and J 4 bases, leaving 15 bases between the germline ends. CDR3 length: 15 residues. CDR3 loop: CAISDPGGRGYGYTF. In DNA, the CDR3 is TGTGCCATCAGTGATCCTGGGGGCCGGGGCTATGGCTACACCTTC.

This sequence joins TRBV14 and TRBJ2-7; 10 nucleotides line up with TRBD2. Germline V gene sequence: CDR1 SGHDN, CDR2 FVKESK. V gave up 0 bases and J gave up 7 bases; unmatched junction bases: 6. CDR3 length equals 15 residues. CDR3 sequence: CASSQEGAGGLEQYF. DNA of the CDR3: TGTGCCAGCAGCCAAGAAGGAGCGGGAGGGCTAGAGCAGTACTTC.

The chain uses TRBV5-4 and TRBJ2-5; D perhaps matches TRBD1 (5 bases). V was shortened by 1 base and J by 5 bases, with 15 bases between the two germline ends. CDR1 and CDR2 (germline): SGHNT, YYREEE (reference sequence). The CDR3 loop spans 15 amino acids. The CDR3: CASSLRSAGWETQYF. The CDR3, as DNA: TGTGCCAGCAGCTTGCGGTCGGCAGGGTGGGAGACCCAGTACTTC.

The gene calls are TRBV5-6 and TRBJ2-7; 8 nucleotides align to TRBD2. The germline CDR1 and CDR2 sequences are SGHDT and YYEEEE. With 5 bases clipped from V and 3 bases from J, the junction kept 4 bases outside the gene matches. The CDR3 sequence is 13 residues long. For the CDR3, the DNA is TGTGCCAGCAGTGTCGGGACTAGCTACGAGCAGTACTTC. Translating it yields CASSVGTSYEQYF.